The 8 T cell receptor beta chains listed next were all sequenced from one sample in a study of blood T cell repertoires in COVID-19. Method: immunoSEQ multiplex PCR; TCRdb's copy keeps in-frame clones and lacks some. The sample yields 310,000 or so clones, roughly 87% seen once. The sample was PBMCs or T cells enriched from blood (not recorded which). These receptors were obtained from a woman aged 18-30 years who had recovered from COVID-19.

The chain uses TRBV7-2 and TRBJ1-1; tentative D call: TRBD1 (6 bases). The CDR3 has 14 amino acids. V lost 4 bases and J 3 bases, leaving 12 bases between the germline ends. Germline lookup yields CDR1 SGHTA and CDR2 FQGNSA. The CDR3, as DNA: TGTGCCAGCAGCTCCGACAGGACCGACACTGAAGCTTTCTTT. Its protein is CASSSDRTDTEAFF.

In this sample, this clone turned up a few times. V gene TRBV11-2 combines with J gene TRBJ2-1; 12 bases agree with TRBD2. The CDR3 has 16 residues. The V gene end was trimmed by 7 bases and the J gene end by 9 bases; junction bases not matched to a gene: 13. In germline, CDR1 is SGHAT, CDR2 FQNNGV. The DNA of the CDR3 is TGTGCCAGCACCCCCCTAGGACTAGCGGGAACCCCTGAGCAGTTCTTC. It specifies CASTPLGLAGTPEQFF.

This sequence joins TRBV19 and TRBJ1-3, with D hard to call. The germline gives CDR1 LNHDA, CDR2 SQIVND (reference sequence). This CDR3 region has 10 residues. V lost 9 bases to trimming and J lost 10 bases, with 10 bases between them. CDR3 residues: CASGDRTIYF. The DNA for the CDR3 is TGTGCCAGCGGAGATAGGACCATATATTTT.

The J gene is TRBJ2-2, the V gene TRBV28; maybe TRBD1 (6 bases). The CDR3 loop spans 15 amino acids. Germline V gives CDR1 MDHEN, CDR2 SYDVKM. Trimming took off 11 bases at V and 2 bases at J, with 18 bases between the two ends. This CDR3 is CAGKPGTLNTGELFF. The CDR3 coding sequence is TGTGCCGGAAAACCCGGGACACTCAACACCGGGGAGCTGTTTTTT.

V and J are TRBV19 and TRBJ1-5; D is ambiguous. Trimming removed 5 bases at V and 7 bases at J, with 9 bases between. Germline values: CDR1 LNHDA, CDR2 SQIVND (reference sequence). This CDR3 has 12 residues. The chain's CDR3 is CASSVLDQPQHF. CDR3 bases: TGTGCCAGTAGTGTACTAGACCAGCCCCAGCATTTT.

This clone showed up just a few times. The V gene is TRBV4-1, the J gene TRBJ1-2; D call uncertain. The CDR3 spans 11 residues. Germline assignment: CDR1 MGHRA and CDR2 YSYEKL. V dropped 5 bases and J dropped 7 bases, with 8 bases sitting between them. CDR3: CASSFTGGYTF. CDR3 sequence (DNA): TGCGCCAGCAGCTTTACTGGTGGCTACACCTTC.

CDR3 protein: CASSEWREAEKLFF. The CDR3 DNA is TGTGCCAGCAGTGAATGGAGGGAAGCTGAAAAACTGTTTTTT. The V call is TRBV6-1, the J call TRBJ1-4; D uncertain. The germline V gene has CDR1 MNHNS and CDR2 SASEGT. The V end was cut by 2 bases, the J end by 7 bases, with 11 bases between. This CDR3 is built from 14 residues.

J is TRBJ2-5 and V is TRBV9, with 10 bases aligning to TRBD2. The CDR3 consists of 16 residues. Trimming at V came to 0 bases and at J to 5 bases, leaving 7 bases not matched to a gene. Germline V gene lookup returns CDR1 SGDLS and CDR2 YYNGEE. The CDR3 spells CASSVGPSGGGETQYF. CDR3 sequence (DNA): TGTGCCAGCAGCGTAGGCCCTAGCGGGGGAGGGGAGACCCAGTACTTC. The variable domain in full, completed from reference TRBV9 and TRBJ2-5, reads DSGVTQTPKHLITATGQRVTLRCSPRSGDLSVYWYQQSLDQGLQFLIQYYNGEERAKGNILERFSAQQFPDLHSELNLSSLELGDSALYFCASSVGPSGGGETQYFGPGTRLLVL.